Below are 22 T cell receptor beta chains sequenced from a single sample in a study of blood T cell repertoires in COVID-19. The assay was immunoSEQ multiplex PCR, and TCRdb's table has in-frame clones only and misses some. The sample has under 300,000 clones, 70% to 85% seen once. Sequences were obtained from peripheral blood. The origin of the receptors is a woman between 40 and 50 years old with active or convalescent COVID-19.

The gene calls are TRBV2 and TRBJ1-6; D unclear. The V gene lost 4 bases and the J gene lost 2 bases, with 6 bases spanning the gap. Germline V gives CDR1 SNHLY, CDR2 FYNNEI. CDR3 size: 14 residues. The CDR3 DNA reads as TGTGCCAGCAGTGCAGATCCCTATAATTCACCCCTCCACTTT. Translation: CASSADPYNSPLHF.

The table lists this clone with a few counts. The CDR3 DNA sequence: TGTGCCAGCAGCTCCCGTAGGGGGACAGGGGGTGGAAACACCATATATTTT. Translating it yields CASSSRRGTGGGNTIYF. The gene calls are TRBV11-2 and TRBJ1-3; 11 bases fit TRBD1. This CDR3 comprises 17 residues. V was clipped by 4 bases and J by 3 bases; unmatched bases: 8. CDR1 is SGHAT, CDR2 FQNNGV, per germline.

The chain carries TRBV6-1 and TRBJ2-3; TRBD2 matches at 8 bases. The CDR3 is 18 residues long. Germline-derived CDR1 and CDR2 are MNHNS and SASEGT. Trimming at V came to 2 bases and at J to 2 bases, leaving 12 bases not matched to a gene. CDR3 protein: CASSEIGIGGGYTDTQYF. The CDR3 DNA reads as TGTGCCAGCAGTGAAATCGGTATCGGGGGGGGCTACACAGATACGCAGTATTTT.

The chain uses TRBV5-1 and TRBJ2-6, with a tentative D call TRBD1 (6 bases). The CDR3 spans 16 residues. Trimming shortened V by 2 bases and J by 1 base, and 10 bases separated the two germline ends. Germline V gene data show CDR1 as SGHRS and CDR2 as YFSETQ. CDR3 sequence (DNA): TGCGCCAGCAGCTTTGGCAGGGGATCTGGGGCCAACGTCCTGACTTTC. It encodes CASSFGRGSGANVLTF.

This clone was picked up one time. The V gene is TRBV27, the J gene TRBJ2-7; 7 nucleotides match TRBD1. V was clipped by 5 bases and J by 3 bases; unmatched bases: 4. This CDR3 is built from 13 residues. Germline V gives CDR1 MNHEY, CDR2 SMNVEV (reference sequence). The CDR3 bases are TGTGCCAGCAGTCCGACAGGGAGCTACGAGCAGTACTTC. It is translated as CASSPTGSYEQYF.

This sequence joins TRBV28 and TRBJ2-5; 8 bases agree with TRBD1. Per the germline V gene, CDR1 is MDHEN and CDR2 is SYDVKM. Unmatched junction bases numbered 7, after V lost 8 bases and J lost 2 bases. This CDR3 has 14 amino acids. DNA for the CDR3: TGTGCCAGCGCCACAGGGGGTACTCAAGAGACCCAGTACTTC. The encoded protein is CASATGGTQETQYF.

This CDR3 is CASSAKFGSSTEAFF. The CDR3 DNA reads as TGTGCCAGCAGCGCCAAATTCGGTTCTTCCACTGAAGCTTTCTTT. The chain couples TRBV7-9 to TRBJ1-1; D not certain. Germline-derived CDR1 and CDR2 are SEHNR and FQNEAQ (reference sequence). The germline V and J ends were trimmed by 5 bases and 4 bases, with 17 bases remaining between them. This CDR3 comprises 15 residues.

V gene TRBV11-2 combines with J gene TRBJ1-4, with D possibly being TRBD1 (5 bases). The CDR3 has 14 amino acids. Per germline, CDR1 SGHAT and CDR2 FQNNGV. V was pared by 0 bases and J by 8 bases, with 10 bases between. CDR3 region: CASSLDGAGEKLFF. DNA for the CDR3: TGTGCCAGCAGCTTAGATGGGGCCGGGGAAAAACTGTTTTTT. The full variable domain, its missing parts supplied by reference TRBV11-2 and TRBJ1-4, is EAGVAQSPRYKIIEKRQSVAFWCNPISGHATLYWYQQILGQGPKLLIQFQNNGVVDDSQLPKDRFSAERLKGVDSTLKIQPAKLEDSAVYLCASSLDGAGEKLFFGSGTQLSVL.

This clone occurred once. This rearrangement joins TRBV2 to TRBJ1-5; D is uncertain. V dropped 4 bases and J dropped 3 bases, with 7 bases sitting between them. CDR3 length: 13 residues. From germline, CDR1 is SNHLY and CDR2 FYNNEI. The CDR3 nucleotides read TGTGCCAGCAGTGGAGGGATCAATCAGCCCCAGCATTTT. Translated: CASSGGINQPQHF.

The CDR3 DNA reads TGTGCCAGCTCACTAACCGGGACTAGCACGCCCTACGAGCAGTACTTC. It yields the protein CASSLTGTSTPYEQYF. The rearrangement joins TRBV18 to TRBJ2-7; 9 bases agree with TRBD2. The germline V gene has CDR1 KGHSH and CDR2 LQKENI. The CDR3 loop spans 16 amino acids. V shed 4 bases and J 2 bases; nucleotides not matched to a gene: 9.

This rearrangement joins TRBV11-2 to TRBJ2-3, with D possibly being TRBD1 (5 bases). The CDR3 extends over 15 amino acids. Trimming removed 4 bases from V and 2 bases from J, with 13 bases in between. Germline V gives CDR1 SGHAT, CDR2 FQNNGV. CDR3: CASSSVLTVTDTQYF. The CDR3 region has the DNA TGTGCCAGCAGCTCGGTCCTGACAGTCACAGATACGCAGTATTTT.

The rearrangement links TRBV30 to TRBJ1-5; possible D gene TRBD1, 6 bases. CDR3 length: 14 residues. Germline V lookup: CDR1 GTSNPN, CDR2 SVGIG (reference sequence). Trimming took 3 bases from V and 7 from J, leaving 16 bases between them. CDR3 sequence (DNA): TGTGCCTGGAGAGGCAGGGGTGGTGGACAGCCCCAGCATTTT. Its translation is CAWRGRGGGQPQHF.

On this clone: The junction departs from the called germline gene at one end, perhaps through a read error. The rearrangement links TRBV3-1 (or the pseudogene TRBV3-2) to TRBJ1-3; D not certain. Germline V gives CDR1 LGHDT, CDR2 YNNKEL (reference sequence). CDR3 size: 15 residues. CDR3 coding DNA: TGTGCCAGCAGCCAAGGAGGCAGCCCTGGGAACACCATATATTTT. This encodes CASSQGGSPGNTIYF.

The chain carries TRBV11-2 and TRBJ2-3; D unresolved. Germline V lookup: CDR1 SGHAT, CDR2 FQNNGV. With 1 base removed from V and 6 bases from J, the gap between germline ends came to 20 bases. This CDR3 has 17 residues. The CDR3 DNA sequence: TGTGCCAGCAGCTTAGGGCACTGGCGAGGTGGAACTGATACGCAGTATTTT. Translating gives CASSLGHWRGGTDTQYF.

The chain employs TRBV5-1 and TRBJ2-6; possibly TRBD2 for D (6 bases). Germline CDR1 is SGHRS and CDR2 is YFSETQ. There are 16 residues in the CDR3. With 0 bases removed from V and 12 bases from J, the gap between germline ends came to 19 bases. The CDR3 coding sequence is TGCGCCAGCAGCTTGGGTGGGGAGGTTCGAACTTCCGTCCTGACTTTC. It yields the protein CASSLGGEVRTSVLTF.

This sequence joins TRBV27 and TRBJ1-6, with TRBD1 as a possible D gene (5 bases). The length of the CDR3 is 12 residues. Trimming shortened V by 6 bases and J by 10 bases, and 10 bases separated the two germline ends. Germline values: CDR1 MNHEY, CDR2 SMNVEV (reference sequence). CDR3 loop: CASRWGDSPLHF. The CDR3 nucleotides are TGTGCCAGCAGGTGGGGGGACTCACCCCTCCACTTT.

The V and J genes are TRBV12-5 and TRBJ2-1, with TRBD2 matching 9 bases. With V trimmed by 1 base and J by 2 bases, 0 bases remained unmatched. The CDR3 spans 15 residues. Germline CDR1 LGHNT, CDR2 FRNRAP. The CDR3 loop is CASGLGGGAYNEQFF. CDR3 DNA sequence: TGTGCTAGTGGTTTGGGCGGGGGGGCCTACAATGAGCAGTTCTTC.

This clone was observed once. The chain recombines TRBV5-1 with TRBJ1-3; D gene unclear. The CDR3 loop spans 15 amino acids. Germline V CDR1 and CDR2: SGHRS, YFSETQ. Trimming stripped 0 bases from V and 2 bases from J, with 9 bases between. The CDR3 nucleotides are TGCGCCAGCAGCTTGGACAGTGTAGCTGGAAACACCATATATTTT. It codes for CASSLDSVAGNTIYF.

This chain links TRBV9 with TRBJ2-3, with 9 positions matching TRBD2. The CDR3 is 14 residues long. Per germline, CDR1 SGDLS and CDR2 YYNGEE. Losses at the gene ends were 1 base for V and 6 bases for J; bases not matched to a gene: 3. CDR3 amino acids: CASSVPAGGDTQYF. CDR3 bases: TGTGCCAGCAGCGTACCAGCGGGGGGCGATACGCAGTATTTT.

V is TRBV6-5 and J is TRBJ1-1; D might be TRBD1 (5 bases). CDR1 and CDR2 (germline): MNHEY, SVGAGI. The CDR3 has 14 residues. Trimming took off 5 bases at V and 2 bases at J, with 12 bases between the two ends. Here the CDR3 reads CASSLWGVNTEAFF. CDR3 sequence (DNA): TGTGCCAGCAGTCTATGGGGGGTTAACACTGAAGCTTTCTTT.

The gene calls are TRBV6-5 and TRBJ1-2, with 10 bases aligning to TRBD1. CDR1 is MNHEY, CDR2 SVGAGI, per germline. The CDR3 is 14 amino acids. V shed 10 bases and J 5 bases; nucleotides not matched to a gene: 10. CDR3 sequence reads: CATYGTGATYGYTF. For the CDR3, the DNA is TGTGCCACTTACGGGACAGGGGCAACATATGGCTACACCTTC.

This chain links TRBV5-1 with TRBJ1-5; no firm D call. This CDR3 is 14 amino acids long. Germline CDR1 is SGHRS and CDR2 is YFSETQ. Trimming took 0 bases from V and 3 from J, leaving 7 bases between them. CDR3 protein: CASSLGQDNQPQHF. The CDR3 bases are TGCGCCAGCAGCTTGGGGCAGGACAATCAGCCCCAGCATTTT.